The present T cell receptor beta chain was sequenced within a study of cytomegalovirus exposure and HLA in healthy donors. General observations from the study: In an earlier analysis, in several hundred donors, most V segments appeared productive either ~87% or ~30% of the time. Across donors, most TCRs were seen rarely, yet some public ones were widespread.

This clone was observed a single time. Antigen specificity is unknown. Germline CDR1 is MDHEN and CDR2 is SYDVKM. V dropped 4 bases and J dropped 6 bases, with 13 bases sitting between them. The CDR3 sequence is 14 residues long. PCR involved 60 Vbeta and 13 Jbeta primers. Authors' analysis steps: About 11 million of 80 million to 85 million unique TCR beta chains were shared, per a later count. The method was immunoSEQ multiplex PCR; TCRdb's version includes in-frame clones alone and lacks a portion of them. For V, J and clone size, that table is used; D and trimming come from the DNA. The sample has approximately 110,000 clones; under 85% are singletons.

The V call is TRBV28, the J call TRBJ2-1; D is uncertain. This receptor was identified in a human donor in good health. What was sequenced was PBMCs. The CDR3 loop is CASSSPPGRNEQFF. The CDR3 DNA reads as TGTGCCAGCAGTTCCCCCCCAGGCCGCAATGAGCAGTTCTTC. The complete variable domain, with remaining parts taken from reference TRBV28 and TRBJ2-1, reads DVKVTQSSRYLVKRTGEKVFLECVQDMDHENMFWYRQDPGLGLRLIYFSYDVKMKEKGDIPEGYSVSREKKERFSLILESASTNQTSMYLCASSSPPGRNEQFFGPGTRLTVL.